This TCR beta chain was found in a study of T cell responses to AZD1222 COVID-19 vaccine. Whole-study findings and limits: Vaccination with two AZD1222 doses was followed by a rise in Spike-specific TCR breadth and depth.

The data were produced by immunoSEQ multiplex PCR, yet TCRdb's version contains in-frame clones alone and is incomplete. This table has about 130,000 clones, about 89% appearing once. With respect to this clone: Its antigen remains unidentified.

This CDR3 comprises 14 residues. The J segment lost 1 base and the V segment lost 5 bases, leaving 5 bases of the junction unmatched. Germline loops: CDR1 SGHRS, CDR2 YFSETQ. The source was peripheral blood, collected 28 days after the second AZD1222 dose. The gene calls are TRBV5-1 and TRBJ1-1; 7 bases are shared with TRBD1. This sequence originates from an adult who received the AZD1222 COVID-19 vaccine. Written as DNA, the CDR3 is TGCGCCAGCAGACGACAGGGATCGAACACTGAAGCTTTCTTT. It translates to CASRRQGSNTEAFF.